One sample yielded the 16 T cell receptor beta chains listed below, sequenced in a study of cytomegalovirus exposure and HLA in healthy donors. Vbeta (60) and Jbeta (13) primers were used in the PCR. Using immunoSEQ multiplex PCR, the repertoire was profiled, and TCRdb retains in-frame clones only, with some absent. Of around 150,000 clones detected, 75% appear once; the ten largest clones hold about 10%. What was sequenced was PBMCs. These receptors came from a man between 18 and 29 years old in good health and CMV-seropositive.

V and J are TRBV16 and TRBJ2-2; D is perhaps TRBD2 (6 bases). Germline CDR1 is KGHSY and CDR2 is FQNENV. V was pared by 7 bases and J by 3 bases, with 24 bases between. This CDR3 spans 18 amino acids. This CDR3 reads CASTILAAIAGDTGELFF. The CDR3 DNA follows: TGTGCCAGCACGATCTTAGCGGCTATCGCCGGGGACACCGGGGAGCTGTTTTTT.

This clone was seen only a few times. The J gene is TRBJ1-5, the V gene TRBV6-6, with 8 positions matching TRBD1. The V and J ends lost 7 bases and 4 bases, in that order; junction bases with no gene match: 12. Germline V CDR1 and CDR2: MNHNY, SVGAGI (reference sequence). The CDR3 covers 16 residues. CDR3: CASTDRRQGMNQPQHF. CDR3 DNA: TGTGCCAGCACCGACCGAAGACAGGGGATGAATCAGCCCCAGCATTTT.

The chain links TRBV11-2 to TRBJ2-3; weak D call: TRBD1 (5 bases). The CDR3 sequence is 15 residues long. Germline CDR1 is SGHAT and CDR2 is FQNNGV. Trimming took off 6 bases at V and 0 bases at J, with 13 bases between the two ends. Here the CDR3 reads CASRAGFGSTDTQYF. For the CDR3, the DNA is TGTGCCAGCAGAGCAGGGTTTGGTAGCACAGATACGCAGTATTTT. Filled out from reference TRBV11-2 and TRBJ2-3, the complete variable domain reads EAGVAQSPRYKIIEKRQSVAFWCNPISGHATLYWYQQILGQGPKLLIQFQNNGVVDDSQLPKDRFSAERLKGVDSTLKIQPAKLEDSAVYLCASRAGFGSTDTQYFGPGTRLTVL.

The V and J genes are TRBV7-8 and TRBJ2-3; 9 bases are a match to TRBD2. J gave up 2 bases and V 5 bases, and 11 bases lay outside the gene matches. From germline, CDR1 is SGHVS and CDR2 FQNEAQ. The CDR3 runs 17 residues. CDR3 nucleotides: TGTGCCAGCAGCCTAACTTCGGTAGCGGGAGACACAGATACGCAGTATTTT. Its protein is CASSLTSVAGDTDTQYF.

CDR3 DNA: TGCGCCAGCAGCGGGACTAGCGGGATGATGGAGACCCAGTACTTC. Amino acid sequence: CASSGTSGMMETQYF. The chain couples TRBV5-1 to TRBJ2-5; 13 bases line up with TRBD2. The CDR3 spans 15 residues. Germline CDR1 is SGHRS and CDR2 is YFSETQ. V dropped 4 bases and J dropped 5; count of bases not matched to a gene: 5.

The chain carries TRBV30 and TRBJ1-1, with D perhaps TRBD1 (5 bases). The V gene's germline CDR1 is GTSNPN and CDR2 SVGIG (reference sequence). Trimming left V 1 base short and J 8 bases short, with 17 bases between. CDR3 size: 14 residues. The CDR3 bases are TGTGCCTGGAGTGCGGGGACTAGCCCCAGAGAAGCTTTCTTT. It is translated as CAWSAGTSPREAFF.

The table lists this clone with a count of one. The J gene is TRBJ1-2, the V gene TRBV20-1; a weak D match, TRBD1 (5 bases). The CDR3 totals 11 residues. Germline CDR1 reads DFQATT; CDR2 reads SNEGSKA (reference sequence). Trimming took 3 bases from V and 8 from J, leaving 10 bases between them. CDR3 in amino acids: CSASRQGGYTF. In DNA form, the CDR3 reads TGCAGTGCTAGTCGCCAGGGCGGCTACACCTTC.

The CDR3 nucleotides are TGTGCCAGCACCATGGGGGGTCTGAACACTGAAGCTTTCTTT. As protein: CASTMGGLNTEAFF. The chain carries TRBV9 and TRBJ1-1; D may be TRBD1 (5 bases). Germline-derived CDR1 and CDR2 are SGDLS and YYNGEE. With 6 bases removed from V and 0 bases from J, the gap between germline ends came to 12 bases. The CDR3 spans 14 residues.

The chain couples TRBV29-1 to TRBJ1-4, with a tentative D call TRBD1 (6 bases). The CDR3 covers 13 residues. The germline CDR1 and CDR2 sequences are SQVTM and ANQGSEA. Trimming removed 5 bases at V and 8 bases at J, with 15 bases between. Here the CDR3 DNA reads TGCAGCGTTACAACAGGGATAAGAGAAAAACTGTTTTTT. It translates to CSVTTGIREKLFF.

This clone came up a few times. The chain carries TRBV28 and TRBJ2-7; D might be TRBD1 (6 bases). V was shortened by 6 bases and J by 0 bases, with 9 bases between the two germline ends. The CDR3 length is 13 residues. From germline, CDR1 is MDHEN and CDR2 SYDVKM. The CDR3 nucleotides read TGTGCCAGCAGGCCGGGACACTCCTACGAGCAGTACTTC. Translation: CASRPGHSYEQYF. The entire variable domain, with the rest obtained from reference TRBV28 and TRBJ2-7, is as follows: DVKVTQSSRYLVKRTGEKVFLECVQDMDHENMFWYRQDPGLGLRLIYFSYDVKMKEKGDIPEGYSVSREKKERFSLILESASTNQTSMYLCASRPGHSYEQYFGPGTRLTVT.

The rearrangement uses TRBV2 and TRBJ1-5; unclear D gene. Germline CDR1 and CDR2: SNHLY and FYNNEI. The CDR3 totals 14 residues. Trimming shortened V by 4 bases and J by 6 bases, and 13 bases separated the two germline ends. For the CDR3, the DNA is TGTGCCAGCAGTGGCCGAGGTTTGGGTCAGCCCCAGCATTTT. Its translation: CASSGRGLGQPQHF.

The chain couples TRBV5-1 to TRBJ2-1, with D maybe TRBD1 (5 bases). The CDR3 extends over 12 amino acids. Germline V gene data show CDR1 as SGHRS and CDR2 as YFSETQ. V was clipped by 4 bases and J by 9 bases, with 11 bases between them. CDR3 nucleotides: TGCGCCAGCAGCAAAGGGGCGATTGAGCAGTTCTTC. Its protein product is CASSKGAIEQFF.

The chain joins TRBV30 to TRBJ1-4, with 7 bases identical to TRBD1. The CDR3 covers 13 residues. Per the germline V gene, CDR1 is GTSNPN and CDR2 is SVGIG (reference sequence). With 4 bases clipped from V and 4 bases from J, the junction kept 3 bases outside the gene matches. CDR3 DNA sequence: TGTGCCTGGACGACAGGGATTAATGAAAAACTGTTTTTT. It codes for CAWTTGINEKLFF.

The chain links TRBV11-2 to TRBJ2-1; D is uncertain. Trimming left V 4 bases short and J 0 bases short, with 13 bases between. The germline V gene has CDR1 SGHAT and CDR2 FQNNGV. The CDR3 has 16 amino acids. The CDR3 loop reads CASSSHYQTSYNEQFF. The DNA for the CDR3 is TGTGCCAGCAGCTCCCACTACCAAACCTCCTACAATGAGCAGTTCTTC.

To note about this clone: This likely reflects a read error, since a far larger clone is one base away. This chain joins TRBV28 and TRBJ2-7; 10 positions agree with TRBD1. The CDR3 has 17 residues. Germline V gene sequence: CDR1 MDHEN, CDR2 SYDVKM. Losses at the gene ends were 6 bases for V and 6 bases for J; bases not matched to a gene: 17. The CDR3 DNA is TGTGCCAGCAGCTTAGGGCTACTGGGACAGGGGTCGTGCGAGCAGTACTTC. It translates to CASSLGLLGQGSCEQYF. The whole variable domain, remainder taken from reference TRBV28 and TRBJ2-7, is DVKVTQSSRYLVKRTGEKVFLECVQDMDHENMFWYRQDPGLGLRLIYFSYDVKMKEKGDIPEGYSVSREKKERFSLILESASTNQTSMYLCASSLGLLGQGSCEQYFGPGTRLTVT.

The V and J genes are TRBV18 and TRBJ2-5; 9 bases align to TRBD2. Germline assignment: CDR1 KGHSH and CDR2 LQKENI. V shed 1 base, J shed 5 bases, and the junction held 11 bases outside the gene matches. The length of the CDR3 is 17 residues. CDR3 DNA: TGTGCCAGCTCACCACGGAAAAAGGGACTAGCCGCGGAGACCCAGTACTTC. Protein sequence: CASSPRKKGLAAETQYF.